This T cell receptor beta chain was recovered during a study of naive and memory T cell subsets. Study results and limitations: Expression changes during T cell differentiation may affect RNA-based TCR counts. Over 85% of naive TCR sequences appeared only once, unlike memory subsets.

Two oligonucleotides, mixed equimolar, formed the beta constant-region primer covering TRBC1 and TRBC2. A single record per CDR3 protein comes from TCRdb applying MiXCR to the UMI-ligation and nested PCR reads. The sample has under 35,000 distinct CDR3 sequences; approximately 12% are singletons. CD4+ T cell IFNgamma after overnight CMV lysate exposure gave donor CMV status. Four subsets defined by CD45RA and CD27 were sorted after CD3, CD4, CD8 and live/dead staining. There are many counts of this clonotype. Its antigen is undetermined. Sequencing input: effector memory CD4+ T cells from blood. Subset: effector memory, CD45RA- CD27-. The receptor's source is a human donor in good health.

The CDR3 is CASFPGGRATGELFF. The CDR3 DNA reads as TGTGCCAGTTTTCCAGGGGGCCGGGCCACCGGGGAGCTGTTTTTT. V gene TRBV11-2 combines with J gene TRBJ2-2; 8 bases map to TRBD1. J gave up 4 bases and V 9 bases, and 10 bases lay outside the gene matches. CDR3 length equals 15 residues. Germline loops: CDR1 SGHAT, CDR2 FQNNGV. Based on the CDR3 plus reference TRBV11-2 and TRBJ2-2, the full variable domain is EAGVAQSPRYKIIEKRQSVAFWCNPISGHATLYWYQQILGQGPKLLIQFQNNGVVDDSQLPKDRFSAERLKGVDSTLKIQPAKLEDSAVYLCASFPGGRATGELFFGEGSRLTVL.